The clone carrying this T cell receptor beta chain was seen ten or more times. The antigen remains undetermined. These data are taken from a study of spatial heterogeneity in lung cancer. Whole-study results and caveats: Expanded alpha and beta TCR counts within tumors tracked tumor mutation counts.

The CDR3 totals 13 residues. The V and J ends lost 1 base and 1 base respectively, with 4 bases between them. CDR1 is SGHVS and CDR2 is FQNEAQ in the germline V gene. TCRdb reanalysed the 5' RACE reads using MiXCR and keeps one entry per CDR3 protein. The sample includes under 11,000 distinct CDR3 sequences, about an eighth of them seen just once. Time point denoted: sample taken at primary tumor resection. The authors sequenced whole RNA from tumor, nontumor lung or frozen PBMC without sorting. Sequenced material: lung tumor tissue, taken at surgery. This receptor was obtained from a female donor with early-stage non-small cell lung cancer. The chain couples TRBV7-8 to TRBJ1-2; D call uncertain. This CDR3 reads CASSLDLNYGYTF. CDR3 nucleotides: TGTGCCAGCAGCTTAGATCTTAACTATGGCTACACCTTC.